Below, one T cell receptor beta chain is given with its context. No antigen is known for it. CDR1 SEHNR and CDR2 FQNEAQ come from the germline V gene (reference sequence). This CDR3 is 14 amino acids long. The data derive from a study of monozygotic twins with inflammatory bowel disease. Researchers put TCRalpha and TCRbeta cDNA through two nested PCRs lasting around 16 and 10 cycles. TCRdb reprocessed the 5' RACE reads; each CDR3 protein has one entry and no DNA is given. There are about 380,000 distinct CDR3 sequences in the sample, with just over 2.5% held by the top ten. Points from the study as a whole: IBD patients carried less diverse TCRbeta repertoires (inverse Simpson) than healthy co-twins. Individual T cell subtypes were not distinguishable. Differences in immunosuppressive treatment may have been a source of added variability in patient repertoires.

The sequencing input was blood. The chain combines TRBV7-9 with TRBJ2-7; checking the TCRdb D call of TRBD2 is not possible without DNA. The origin of this receptor is a human donor with ulcerative colitis or Crohn's disease, or a healthy co-twin of an affected twin (not recorded which). The CDR3 sequence is CASSLVGSEGEQYF.